This T cell receptor beta chain was sequenced for a study of cytomegalovirus exposure and HLA in healthy donors (dated by TCRdb to 2016 to 2017). General notes on the study: According to a later analysis, the roughly 130 validation repertoires were produced on the same platform as the 666 repertoires of the first cohort. The study was designed to test whether signatures of past pathogen exposure could be identified by cataloging public T cell receptors. Besides the first cohort of under 700 subjects, a separate validation cohort made up of some 110 different subjects was used. To predict cytomegalovirus infection status, the study combined high-throughput TCR immunosequencing, statistical association of individual TCRs with disease status, and machine learning.

Libraries were prepared through the immunoSEQ multiplex PCR assay. On the study's bioinformatics: A statistical classification framework was built for diagnosing cytomegalovirus status from the catalog of TCR beta chain sequences. TCRdb retrieved this table from immuneACCESS and kept in-frame rearrangements only. Not all clones are present; in checked studies, unresolved V genes account for under half, and no reason is known for the remainder. Clone size and V and J calls were adopted from that table, with D and trimming inferred from the DNA. Recorded for this sample are around 45,000 clones; approximately 90% of them occurred a single time. About 5% of the sample goes to the ten largest clones. Broader findings and caveats from the paper: In the study, 150 to 200 TCR beta chains were listed as associated with cytomegalovirus. Across donors, most TCR sequences were observed very rarely, whereas some public TCRs were present in many individuals. The authors suggested that the approach could potentially be extended to other disease states and immunological phenotypes. In both the original and validation cohorts, the classifier was reported to diagnose cytomegalovirus status with high specificity and sensitivity. Three of the identified cytomegalovirus-associated TCR beta chains were confirmed in vitro to be specific for cytomegalovirus antigens. A later analysis found that TCRs clustered in the first cohort also tended to co-occur in the 130 or so validation repertoires, with 94% of cluster scores above 0. All 110 or so repertoires were used to score co-occurrence in the validation cohort in a later analysis, because that analysis had no HLA typing for the cohort.

The donors belonged to the validation cohort of approximately 130 subjects, which was separate from the 666-subject first cohort. On this clone: Its antigen is unknown. No base qualities exist here, and no much larger clone lies one base off it.

The germline V gene (reference sequence) specifies PRHDT as CDR1 and FYEKMQ as CDR2. From the cysteine through the phenylalanine, the CDR3 covers 17 amino acids. Kept here is only the CDR3 DNA, which spans 51 bases and is read in frame from base 1. The V end loses 0 bases and the J end loses 5 bases, and a stretch of 20 bases separates them. The sample taken for sequencing was PBMCs. The sequence joins TRBV13 to TRBJ2-7; the D region possibly corresponds to TRBD2 (6 bases align). The clonotype was recovered from a man between 18 and 29 years old in good health and CMV-seronegative. The CDR3 protein: CASSLGSAGTLRNEQYF. In nucleotide form, the sequence is TGTGCCAGCAGCTTAGGTTCCGCCGGGACTCTACGGAACGAGCAGTACTTC.